The subject of this entry is one T cell receptor (beta chain). Its antigen is currently not known. No much larger clone is present one base from it, and per-base qualities are unavailable. The receptor library was made with the immunoSEQ multiplex PCR assay. Drawn from immuneACCESS, this table holds only the in-frame rearrangements with V and J called that TCRdb kept. Clones are partly lost; checked studies trace under half to an unresolved V gene and leave the rest unexplained. The sample yields 91,000 or so clones; 95% were counted once. Jointly, the top ten make up 0.25% to 0.3% of the sample. This record belongs to a study of technical replicates of blood from four donors (dated by TCRdb to about 2017). Sequences MNHEY (CDR1) and SMNVEV (CDR2) are obtained from the germline V gene (reference sequence). V is pared back by 5 bases and J by 7 bases, with 18 bases lying between the germline termini. Taken from cysteine to phenylalanine, the CDR3 has 15 residues. Only CDR3 DNA is held: 45 bases, read in frame from base 1.

The chain was built from TRBV27 and TRBJ2-1; matching of 7 bases hints at TRBD2 as the D gene. What was sequenced was T cells isolated from PBMCs. This receptor was obtained from a human donor in good health. The DNA sequence is given as TGTGCCAGCAGTACTAGCAGGGAGGGGGTAAATGAGCAGTTCTTC. Translated, it gives CASSTSREGVNEQFF.